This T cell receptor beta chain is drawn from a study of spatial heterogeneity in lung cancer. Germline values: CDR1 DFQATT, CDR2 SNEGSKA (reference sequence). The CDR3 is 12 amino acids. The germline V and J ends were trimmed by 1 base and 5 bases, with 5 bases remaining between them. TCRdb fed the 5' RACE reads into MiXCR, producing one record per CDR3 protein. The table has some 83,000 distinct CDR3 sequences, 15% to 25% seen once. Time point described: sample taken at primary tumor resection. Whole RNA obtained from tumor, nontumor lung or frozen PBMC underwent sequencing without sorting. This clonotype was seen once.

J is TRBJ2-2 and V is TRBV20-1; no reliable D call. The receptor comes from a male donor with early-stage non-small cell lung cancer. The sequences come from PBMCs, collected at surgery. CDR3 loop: CSARADTGELFF. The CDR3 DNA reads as TGCAGTGCTAGAGCGGATACCGGGGAGCTGTTTTTT.